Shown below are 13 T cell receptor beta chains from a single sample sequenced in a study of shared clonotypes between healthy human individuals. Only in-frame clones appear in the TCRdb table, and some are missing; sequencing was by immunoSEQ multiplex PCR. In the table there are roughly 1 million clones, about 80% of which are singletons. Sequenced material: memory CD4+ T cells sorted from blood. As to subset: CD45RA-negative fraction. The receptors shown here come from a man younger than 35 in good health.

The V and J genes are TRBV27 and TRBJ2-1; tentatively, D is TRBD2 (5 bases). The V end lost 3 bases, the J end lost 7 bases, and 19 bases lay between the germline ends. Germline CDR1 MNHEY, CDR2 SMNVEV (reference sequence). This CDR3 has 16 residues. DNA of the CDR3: TGTGCCAGCAGTTTTCCCCTCGGACTGGGTCATAATGAGCAGTTCTTC. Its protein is CASSFPLGLGHNEQFF.

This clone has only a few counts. The chain's CDR3 is CATGARGEETQYF. The CDR3 bases are TGTGCCACTGGGGCCAGGGGAGAAGAGACCCAGTACTTC. The chain employs TRBV10-3 and TRBJ2-5, with D possibly being TRBD1 (6 bases). Trimming stripped 10 bases from V and 3 bases from J, with 15 bases between. This CDR3 spans 13 amino acids. Germline lookup yields CDR1 ENHRY and CDR2 SYGVKD.

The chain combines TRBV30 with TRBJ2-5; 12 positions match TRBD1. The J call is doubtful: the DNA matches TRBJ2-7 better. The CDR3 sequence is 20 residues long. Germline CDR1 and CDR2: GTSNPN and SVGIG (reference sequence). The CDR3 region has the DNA TGTGCCTGGAGTCGGGACAGGGGGCGTCTTTTGGCGGGAGGGCCTATCGAGCAGTACTTC. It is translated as CAWSRDRGRLLAGGPIEQYF.

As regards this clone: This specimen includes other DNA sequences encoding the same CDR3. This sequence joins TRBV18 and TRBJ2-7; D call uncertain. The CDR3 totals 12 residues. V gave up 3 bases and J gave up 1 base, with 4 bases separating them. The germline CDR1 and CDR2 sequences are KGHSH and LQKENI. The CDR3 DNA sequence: TGTGCCAGCTCACCCCTTTCCTACGAGCAGTACTTC. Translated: CASSPLSYEQYF.

CDR3 sequence (DNA): TGTGCCAGCAGTGCGATCTATGGGGAGACCCAGTACTTC. Translating it yields CASSAIYGETQYF. This sequence joins TRBV2 and TRBJ2-5, with D unresolved. V dropped 4 bases and J dropped 5 bases, with 11 bases sitting between them. Germline assignment: CDR1 SNHLY and CDR2 FYNNEI. CDR3 size: 13 residues.

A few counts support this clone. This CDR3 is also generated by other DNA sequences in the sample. CDR3 DNA: TGTGCCTGGAGTGGGGGGTATAGCAATCAGCCCCAGCATTTT. This encodes CAWSGGYSNQPQHF. The V and J genes are TRBV30 and TRBJ1-5, with a tentative D call TRBD1 (5 bases). V lost 1 base to trimming and J lost 0 bases, with 7 bases between them. CDR1 is GTSNPN and CDR2 is SVGIG in the germline V gene (reference sequence). This CDR3 has 14 residues.

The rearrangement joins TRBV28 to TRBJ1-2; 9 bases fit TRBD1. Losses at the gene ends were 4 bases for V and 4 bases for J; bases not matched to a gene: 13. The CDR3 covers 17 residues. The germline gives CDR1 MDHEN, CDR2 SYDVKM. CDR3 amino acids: CASSSGTGLYRAYGYTF. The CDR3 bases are TGTGCCAGCAGTTCCGGGACAGGGTTGTATCGGGCCTATGGCTACACCTTC.

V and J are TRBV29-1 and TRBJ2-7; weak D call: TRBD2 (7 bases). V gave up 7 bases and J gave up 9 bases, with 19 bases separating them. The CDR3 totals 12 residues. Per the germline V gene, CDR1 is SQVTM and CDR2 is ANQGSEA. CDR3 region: CSAERDNTGQYF. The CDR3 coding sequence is TGCAGCGCCGAGCGGGACAATACAGGGCAGTACTTC.

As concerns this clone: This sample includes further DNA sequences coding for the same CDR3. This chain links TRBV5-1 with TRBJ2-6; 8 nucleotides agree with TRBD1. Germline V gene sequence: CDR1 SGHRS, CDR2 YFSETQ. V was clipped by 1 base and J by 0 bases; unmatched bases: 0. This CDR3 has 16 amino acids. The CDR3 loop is CASSLTGGSGANVLTF. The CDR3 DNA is TGCGCCAGCAGCTTGACAGGGGGCTCTGGGGCCAACGTCCTGACTTTC.

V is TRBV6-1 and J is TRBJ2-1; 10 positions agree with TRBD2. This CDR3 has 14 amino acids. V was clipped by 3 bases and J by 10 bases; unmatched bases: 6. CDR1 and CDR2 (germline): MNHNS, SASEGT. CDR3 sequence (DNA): TGTGCCAGCAGTGAGCTAGCGGGAGCGCGGGAGCAGTTCTTC. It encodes CASSELAGAREQFF.

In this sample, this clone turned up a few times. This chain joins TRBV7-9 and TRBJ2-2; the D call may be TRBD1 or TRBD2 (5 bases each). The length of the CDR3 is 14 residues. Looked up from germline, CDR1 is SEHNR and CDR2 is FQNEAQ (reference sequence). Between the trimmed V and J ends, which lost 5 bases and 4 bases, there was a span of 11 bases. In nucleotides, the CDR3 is TGTGCCAGCAGCCCCACCGGGGCCACCGGGGAGCTGTTTTTT. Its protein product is CASSPTGATGELFF.

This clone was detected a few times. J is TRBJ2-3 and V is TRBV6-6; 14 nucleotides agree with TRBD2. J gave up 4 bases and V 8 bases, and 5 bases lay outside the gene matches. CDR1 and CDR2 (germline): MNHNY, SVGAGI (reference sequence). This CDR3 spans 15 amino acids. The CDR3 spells CASRQGLAGADTQYF. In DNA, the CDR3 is TGTGCCAGCCGTCAGGGACTAGCGGGGGCAGATACGCAGTATTTT.

The CDR3 DNA is TGTGCCATCAGTGGGGGGACTAGTCGTCTGAATACGCAGTATTTT. Residues: CAISGGTSRLNTQYF. The genes are TRBV10-3 and TRBJ2-3; 8 positions agree with TRBD2. Trimming cost V 4 bases and J 7 bases; bases outside gene matches: 10. The CDR3 contains 15 residues. Germline CDR1 is ENHRY and CDR2 is SYGVKD.